The 26 T cell receptor beta chains below come from one sample, sequenced in a study of graft-versus-host responses after intestinal transplantation. The antigens for these receptors are not known. The repertoire was sequenced with immunoSEQ multiplex PCR; TCRdb's copy has only in-frame clones and lacks some. The profile shows 40,000 to 45,000 clones, roughly 95% of them singletons. The sample in question was unstimulated CD8+ T cells sorted from spleen or lymph node cells, obtained before transplant. These receptors originate from a human donor who was the organ donor for an intestinal transplant.

The rearrangement joins TRBV7-9 to TRBJ2-3, with 8 bases lining up with TRBD2. The germline V gene encodes CDR1 SEHNR and CDR2 FQNEAQ (reference sequence). J gave up 2 bases and V 4 bases, and 14 bases lay outside the gene matches. The CDR3 is made up of 18 amino acids. CDR3 sequence (DNA): TGTGCCAGCAGCTCCACCCTCTCCGGGGGGGGCAACACAGATACGCAGTATTTT. Protein product: CASSSTLSGGGNTDTQYF.

The rearrangement joins TRBV18 to TRBJ2-3; 8 bases fit TRBD2. Germline assignment: CDR1 KGHSH and CDR2 LQKENI. This CDR3 region has 13 residues. Trimming at V came to 5 bases and at J to 4 bases, leaving 2 bases not matched to a gene. The CDR3 DNA reads as TGTGCCAGCTCATCCGGGGGGGCAGATACGCAGTATTTT. Translated, it gives CASSSGGADTQYF.

The chain uses TRBV5-1 and TRBJ1-1; D might be TRBD1 (5 bases). With 4 bases removed from V and 2 bases from J, the gap between germline ends came to 12 bases. The CDR3 is 14 amino acids. Germline lookup yields CDR1 SGHRS and CDR2 YFSETQ. CDR3 sequence (DNA): TGCGCCAGCAGCCCCCGAGACAGCAACACTGAAGCTTTCTTT. As protein: CASSPRDSNTEAFF.

This chain joins TRBV6-1 and TRBJ2-7, with D perhaps matching TRBD1 or TRBD2 (5 bases each). Trimming cost V 6 bases and J 3 bases, with 15 bases left between them. This CDR3 region has 14 residues. Germline CDR1 MNHNS, CDR2 SASEGT. The CDR3 nucleotides read TGTGCCAGCAGAGCCAGGGAGAACCGCTACGAGCAGTACTTC. This codes for CASRARENRYEQYF.

This clone showed up just once. This sample includes further DNA sequences coding for the same CDR3. The V call is TRBV19, the J call TRBJ2-3; possibly TRBD1 for D (5 bases). The CDR3 sequence is 15 residues long. Per germline, CDR1 LNHDA and CDR2 SQIVND (reference sequence). Trimming removed 5 bases at V and 2 bases at J, with 14 bases between. The CDR3 region has the DNA TGTGCCAGTAGTTCAGGGCAGGACCTCACAGATACGCAGTATTTT. The encoded protein is CASSSGQDLTDTQYF.

This chain links TRBV10-3 with TRBJ1-5; D uncertain. Germline loops: CDR1 ENHRY, CDR2 SYGVKD. Trimming cost V 3 bases and J 6 bases, with 12 bases left between them. The CDR3 spans 14 residues. The CDR3 reads CAISEFPDFQPQHF. Written as DNA, the CDR3 is TGTGCCATCAGTGAATTCCCGGACTTTCAGCCCCAGCATTTT.

The genes are TRBV7-6 and TRBJ2-1; 10 nucleotides match TRBD2. The ends lost 5 bases at V and 10 bases at J; junction bases unmatched: 14. This CDR3 is built from 16 residues. Germline CDR1 reads SGHVS; CDR2 reads FNYEAQ. The CDR3 DNA sequence: TGTGCCAGCAGCCCAGGGAGGATAGCGGGGGGTCGGGAGCAGTTCTTC. Protein sequence: CASSPGRIAGGREQFF.

This clone was observed a few times. This chain joins TRBV5-6 and TRBJ2-7; the match to TRBD2 covers 15 bases. V lost 4 bases, J lost 3 bases, and 5 bases stayed unmatched. Germline assignment: CDR1 SGHDT and CDR2 YYEEEE. The length of the CDR3 is 16 residues. The CDR3 nucleotides are TGTGCCAGCAGCACAGGACTAGCGGGGGGGTTCTACGAGCAGTACTTC. Its translation is CASSTGLAGGFYEQYF.

The CDR3 is CASRFGGGFETQYF. The CDR3 DNA reads TGTGCCAGCAGGTTCGGTGGGGGCTTTGAGACCCAGTACTTC. This chain connects TRBV11-1 to TRBJ2-5, with a weak D call TRBD1 (6 bases). The CDR3 has 14 residues. V dropped 6 bases and J dropped 5 bases, with 16 bases sitting between them. Germline V gene lookup returns CDR1 SGHAT and CDR2 FQDESV (reference sequence).

The chain recombines TRBV10-3 with TRBJ1-1; D gene unclear. The V end was cut by 2 bases, the J end by 0 bases, with 7 bases between. This CDR3 has 14 amino acids. Germline CDR1 ENHRY, CDR2 SYGVKD. This CDR3 is CAISEGRLNTEAFF. CDR3 sequence (DNA): TGTGCCATCAGTGAGGGCAGATTGAACACTGAAGCTTTCTTT.

The V gene is TRBV27, the J gene TRBJ2-2; tentatively, D is TRBD1 (5 bases). The V end was cut by 6 bases, the J end by 4 bases, with 15 bases between. The germline gives CDR1 MNHEY, CDR2 SMNVEV (reference sequence). This CDR3 has 15 residues. CDR3 nucleotide sequence: TGTGCCAGCAGCCTACTGCAGGGATCCACCGGGGAGCTGTTTTTT. It translates to CASSLLQGSTGELFF.

The chain combines TRBV13 with TRBJ1-3; weak D call: TRBD1 (5 bases). The CDR3 consists of 17 residues. Trimming removed 0 bases at V and 0 bases at J, with 12 bases between. Germline V lookup: CDR1 PRHDT, CDR2 FYEKMQ (reference sequence). As DNA, the CDR3 is TGTGCCAGCAGCTTAGGCCGGGGCCGAAGCTCTGGAAACACCATATATTTT. Encoded protein: CASSLGRGRSSGNTIYF.

This rearrangement joins TRBV2 to TRBJ1-3, with 8 bases that match TRBD1. Germline loops: CDR1 SNHLY, CDR2 FYNNEI. V dropped 8 bases and J dropped 4; count of bases not matched to a gene: 13. The CDR3 spans 16 residues. CDR3 nucleotide sequence: TGTGCCAGCGGGGGGACAGGTTTAGTCTCCGGAAACACCATATATTTT. Its translation is CASGGTGLVSGNTIYF.

V usage is TRBV9 and J usage is TRBJ2-2; D perhaps matches TRBD1 (5 bases). The length of the CDR3 is 12 residues. The V gene's germline CDR1 is SGDLS and CDR2 YYNGEE. The V and J ends lost 1 base and 7 bases respectively, with 5 bases between them. The CDR3 nucleotides are TGTGCCAGCAGCGTACAGGGCGGGGAGCTGTTTTTT. It codes for CASSVQGGELFF.

The chain has TRBV9 and TRBJ2-1; 9 nucleotides match TRBD2. Germline V CDR1 and CDR2: SGDLS, YYNGEE. The CDR3 totals 14 residues. V lost 4 bases and J lost 10; bases outside the gene matches: 9. CDR3 sequence reads: CASSPSAGGPEQFF. The CDR3 DNA is TGTGCCAGCAGCCCCTCGGCGGGGGGGCCGGAGCAGTTCTTC.

This clone was recorded only once. The rearrangement links TRBV9 to TRBJ2-5; no firm D call. Per germline, CDR1 SGDLS and CDR2 YYNGEE. V was clipped by 0 bases and J by 0 bases, with 6 bases between them. This CDR3 region has 14 residues. In DNA, the CDR3 is TGTGCCAGCAGCGTAGAAGGGTACCAAGAGACCCAGTACTTC. As protein: CASSVEGYQETQYF.

A few counts support this clone. The rearrangement joins TRBV5-6 to TRBJ2-1; 11 positions agree with TRBD2. This CDR3 region has 16 residues. The V and J ends lost 2 bases and 0 bases, in that order; junction bases with no gene match: 1. Germline CDR1 and CDR2: SGHDT and YYEEEE. The CDR3 reads CASSFGLAGSYNEQFF. CDR3 nucleotides: TGTGCCAGCAGCTTCGGACTAGCGGGCTCCTACAATGAGCAGTTCTTC.

CDR3 nucleotide sequence: TGCGCCAGCAGCCCCCCCGGACAGGGCTTTGGCTACACCTTC. Translating gives CASSPPGQGFGYTF. The chain uses TRBV4-1 and TRBJ1-2, with TRBD1 identical over 8 bases. The V segment lost 4 bases and the J segment 7 bases; nucleotides outside the gene matches: 8. Germline values: CDR1 MGHRA, CDR2 YSYEKL. The CDR3 sequence is 14 residues long.

This clone was seen only a few times. V gene TRBV23-1 combines with J gene TRBJ2-7; 10 bases align to TRBD1. TRBV23-1 is flagged as an ORF with uncertain function. This CDR3 contains 14 residues. The trim removed 4 bases at V and 4 bases at J, leaving 4 bases unmatched. CDR3 nucleotides: TGCGCCAGCAGTCGGGACAGGGGTTTTTACGAGCAGTACTTC. Amino acid sequence: CASSRDRGFYEQYF.

This chain links TRBV11-2 with TRBJ2-5; 7 nucleotides match TRBD1. CDR3 length: 16 amino acids. The trim removed 0 bases at V and 5 bases at J, leaving 9 bases unmatched. Looked up from germline, CDR1 is SGHAT and CDR2 is FQNNGV. The CDR3 sequence is CASSLDLTGQEETQYF. For the CDR3, the DNA is TGTGCCAGCAGCTTAGACCTGACAGGGCAGGAGGAGACCCAGTACTTC.

The V and J genes are TRBV4-2 and TRBJ1-5; TRBD1 is a possible D gene (5 bases). V was clipped by 0 bases and J by 4 bases, with 10 bases between them. CDR3 length equals 15 residues. Germline values: CDR1 LGHNA, CDR2 YNFKEQ. The CDR3 region has the DNA TGTGCCAGCAGCCAAGAAGGGGAAGGGAATCAGCCCCAGCATTTT. This sequence encodes CASSQEGEGNQPQHF.

V and J are TRBV19 and TRBJ1-2; 9 bases are shared with TRBD1. CDR1 is LNHDA, CDR2 SQIVND, per germline (reference sequence). The J segment lost 3 bases and the V segment lost 3 bases, leaving 2 bases of the junction unmatched. CDR3 length: 14 amino acids. The CDR3 DNA is TGTGCCAGTAGTATCTGGGACAGGGACTATGGCTACACCTTC. The encoded protein is CASSIWDRDYGYTF.

The V call is TRBV4-1, the J call TRBJ1-1; 8 bases are a match to TRBD1. CDR1 and CDR2 (germline): MGHRA, YSYEKL. V was clipped by 2 bases and J by 7 bases; unmatched bases: 18. The CDR3 sequence is 18 residues long. The CDR3 DNA follows: TGCGCCAGCAGCCAACGGCACGGCCTAGTGGGCGACAGGGGTGAAGCTTTCTTT. Translating it yields CASSQRHGLVGDRGEAFF.

The CDR3 protein is CASSLELPPGEQYF. The CDR3 DNA is TGCGCCAGCAGCTTGGAGCTTCCCCCTGGCGAGCAGTACTTC. The chain carries TRBV5-1 and TRBJ2-5; unclear D gene. The better agreement between TRBJ2-7 and the DNA end casts doubt on the J call. The CDR3 length is 14 residues. Germline assignment: CDR1 SGHRS and CDR2 YFSETQ.

This sequence joins TRBV4-1 and TRBJ1-5; D is unclear. CDR3 size: 19 residues. V was shortened by 3 bases and J by 7 bases, with 28 bases between the two germline ends. The germline gives CDR1 MGHRA, CDR2 YSYEKL. In DNA form, the CDR3 reads TGCGCCAGCAGCCACCCCACCGAGAGGAACACGTCCCCGGGGCAGCCCCAGCATTTT. It is translated as CASSHPTERNTSPGQPQHF.

This chain connects TRBV2 to TRBJ2-3; 7 bases are a match to TRBD2. V lost 5 bases, J lost 0 bases, and 5 bases stayed unmatched. This CDR3 region has 15 residues. From germline, CDR1 is SNHLY and CDR2 FYNNEI. CDR3 sequence (DNA): TGTGCCAGCAGTTTCAGCGGGGCCAGCACAGATACGCAGTATTTT. This encodes CASSFSGASTDTQYF.